The rows below give T cell receptor beta chains drawn from one sample of a study of vaccination and CD4 T cells after COVID-19. For these TCRs, the target antigens are not known. TCRdb re-analysed the PCR reads in MiXCR, keeping a single row per CDR3 protein. The data show roughly 11,000 distinct CDR3 sequences, 55% to 65% seen once. Sequenced: CD4+ T cells from blood, cultured in vitro. Source of these receptors: a human donor who had recovered from COVID-19. The CDR3 runs from the conserved cysteine through the conserved F or W. The D gene is left open where the match is weak. The size field is filled for only some rows; it gives once, few, many or a size class.

J gene: TRBJ1-1
D gene: TRBD1
clone size: once
V gene: TRBV24-1
CDR3 length: 13
CDR3 protein: CATSEAGGTEAFF
CDR3 DNA: TGTGCCACCAGTGAGGCAGGGGGCACTGAAGCTTTCTTT

J gene: TRBJ1-5
D gene: -
clone size: few
V gene: TRBV6-2/TRBV6-3
CDR3 length: 14
CDR3 protein: CASRSGGSNQPQHF
CDR3 DNA: TGTGCCAGCAGAAGCGGGGGGAGCAATCAGCCCCAGCATTTT

J gene: TRBJ2-5
D gene: -
clone size: -
V gene: TRBV6-2/TRBV6-3
CDR3 length: 14
CDR3 protein: CASNNDGGRVTQYF
CDR3 DNA: TGTGCCAGCAACAACGACGGGGGAAGGGTGACCCAGTACTTC

J gene: TRBJ2-1
D gene: -
clone size: -
V gene: TRBV20-1
CDR3 length: 12
CDR3 protein: CSGTGSYNEQFF
CDR3 DNA: TGCAGTGGAACGGGCTCCTACAATGAGCAGTTCTTC

J gene: TRBJ2-2
D gene: -
clone size: -
V gene: TRBV21-1
CDR3 length: 17
CDR3 protein: CASSKGRAGSNTGELFF
CDR3 DNA: TGTGCCAGCAGCAAAGGCAGGGCCGGGTCGAACACCGGGGAGCTGTTTTTT

J gene: TRBJ2-7
D gene: -
clone size: -
V gene: TRBV5-4
CDR3 length: 15
CDR3 protein: CASTRDGRGGYEQYF
CDR3 DNA: TGTGCCAGTACGAGGGACGGCAGGGGGGGCTACGAGCAGTACTTC

J gene: TRBJ2-7
D gene: -
clone size: -
V gene: TRBV12-3/TRBV12-4
CDR3 length: 15
CDR3 protein: CASSTNDRGSYEQYF
CDR3 DNA: TGTGCCAGCAGCACAAATGACAGAGGGTCCTACGAGCAGTACTTC

J gene: TRBJ1-5
D gene: TRBD1
clone size: -
V gene: TRBV11-3
CDR3 length: 20
CDR3 protein: CASSLNRTGRENGRNQPQHF
CDR3 DNA: TGTGCCAGCAGCTTAAATAGGACAGGGAGGGAGAATGGTCGCAATCAGCCCCAGCATTTT

J gene: TRBJ1-2
D gene: -
clone size: -
V gene: TRBV6-1
CDR3 length: 15
CDR3 protein: CASSESMTAIYGYTF
CDR3 DNA: TGTGCCAGCAGTGAATCGATGACAGCTATCTATGGCTACACCTTC

J gene: TRBJ2-7
D gene: TRBD2
clone size: once
V gene: TRBV20-1
CDR3 length: 13
CDR3 protein: CSAVAGRLIEQYF
CDR3 DNA: TGCAGTGCCGTAGCCGGGAGGCTCATCGAGCAGTACTTC

J gene: TRBJ1-1
D gene: -
clone size: -
V gene: TRBV7-2
CDR3 length: 16
CDR3 protein: CASSLGGGGGSTEAFF
CDR3 DNA: TGTGCCAGCAGCTTAGGGGGGGGAGGTGGGAGCACTGAAGCTTTCTTT

J gene: TRBJ2-2
D gene: -
clone size: -
V gene: TRBV6-1
CDR3 length: 14
CDR3 protein: CASTIRTATGELFF
CDR3 DNA: TGTGCCAGCACCATCCGGACAGCCACCGGGGAGCTGTTTTTT

J gene: TRBJ1-2
D gene: TRBD1
clone size: -
V gene: TRBV18
CDR3 length: 15
CDR3 protein: CASSPPPGQNYGYTF
CDR3 DNA: TGTGCCAGCTCACCACCTCCGGGACAGAACTATGGCTACACCTTC

J gene: TRBJ1-2
D gene: TRBD1
clone size: -
V gene: TRBV25-1
CDR3 length: 15
CDR3 protein: CASSPRTGIHYGYTF
CDR3 DNA: TGTGCCAGCAGTCCCCGGACAGGCATCCACTATGGCTACACCTTC

J gene: TRBJ2-2
D gene: -
clone size: -
V gene: TRBV6-5
CDR3 length: 14
CDR3 protein: CASSYSEATGELFF
CDR3 DNA: TGTGCCAGCAGTTACTCGGAAGCTACCGGGGAGCTGTTTTTT

J gene: TRBJ2-7
D gene: TRBD1
clone size: -
V gene: TRBV2
CDR3 length: 12
CDR3 protein: CASSPTGDEQYF
CDR3 DNA: TGTGCCAGCAGTCCTACAGGGGACGAGCAGTACTTC

J gene: TRBJ2-4
D gene: TRBD2
clone size: -
V gene: TRBV20-1
CDR3 length: 16
CDR3 protein: CSARDFAGVTKNIQYF
CDR3 DNA: TGCAGTGCTAGAGATTTTGCGGGAGTCACCAAAAACATTCAGTACTTC

J gene: TRBJ1-6
D gene: -
clone size: few
V gene: TRBV19
CDR3 length: 15
CDR3 protein: CASSIGGRFNSPLHF
CDR3 DNA: TGTGCCAGTAGTATAGGAGGCCGGTTTAATTCACCCCTCCACTTT

J gene: TRBJ1-2
D gene: -
clone size: few
V gene: TRBV15
CDR3 length: 16
CDR3 protein: CATSRDPGRGKGGYTF
CDR3 DNA: TGTGCCACCAGCAGAGATCCAGGCAGGGGTAAGGGTGGCTACACCTTC

J gene: TRBJ1-2
D gene: -
clone size: -
V gene: TRBV7-2
CDR3 length: 15
CDR3 protein: CASSQDPRAGAGYTF
CDR3 DNA: TGTGCCAGCAGCCAAGATCCCCGAGCAGGGGCTGGCTACACCTTC

J gene: TRBJ1-6
D gene: -
clone size: -
V gene: TRBV27
CDR3 length: 12
CDR3 protein: CASGDSNSPLHF
CDR3 DNA: TGTGCCAGCGGGGATTCGAATTCACCCCTCCACTTT

J gene: TRBJ1-6
D gene: -
clone size: few
V gene: TRBV20-1
CDR3 length: 15
CDR3 protein: CSAIGTSSYNSPLHF
CDR3 DNA: TGCAGTGCCATAGGGACGAGTTCCTATAATTCACCCCTCCACTTT

J gene: TRBJ1-2
D gene: TRBD1
clone size: -
V gene: TRBV7-9
CDR3 length: 14
CDR3 protein: CASSHTGEHYGYTF
CDR3 DNA: TGTGCCAGCAGCCACACAGGGGAACACTATGGCTACACCTTC

J gene: TRBJ1-1
D gene: -
clone size: -
V gene: TRBV30
CDR3 length: 12
CDR3 protein: CAWSFGNTEAFF
CDR3 DNA: TGTGCCTGGAGTTTTGGGAACACTGAAGCTTTCTTT

J gene: TRBJ1-1
D gene: -
clone size: -
V gene: TRBV7-2
CDR3 length: 14
CDR3 protein: CASSLYGPGTEAFF
CDR3 DNA: TGTGCCAGCAGCTTATATGGGCCGGGCACTGAAGCTTTCTTT

J gene: TRBJ1-5
D gene: -
clone size: -
V gene: TRBV2
CDR3 length: 14
CDR3 protein: CASSAQGPNQPQHF
CDR3 DNA: TGTGCCAGCAGTGCTCAGGGTCCCAATCAGCCCCAGCATTTT

J gene: TRBJ1-5
D gene: TRBD1
clone size: -
V gene: TRBV20-1
CDR3 length: 14
CDR3 protein: CSARIQGGLQPQHF
CDR3 DNA: TGCAGTGCTAGAATTCAGGGGGGACTCCAGCCCCAGCATTTT

J gene: TRBJ1-3
D gene: -
clone size: once
V gene: TRBV20-1
CDR3 length: 13
CDR3 protein: CSARTSSGNTIYF
CDR3 DNA: TGCAGTGCTAGAACTAGCTCTGGAAACACCATATATTTT

J gene: TRBJ2-7
D gene: TRBD1
clone size: -
V gene: TRBV6-1
CDR3 length: 15
CDR3 protein: CASTPGQASSYEQYF
CDR3 DNA: TGTGCCAGCACCCCGGGACAGGCGAGCTCCTACGAGCAGTACTTC

J gene: TRBJ2-1
D gene: -
clone size: -
V gene: TRBV5-1
CDR3 length: 17
CDR3 protein: CASSFTLGGRAYNEQFF
CDR3 DNA: TGCGCCAGCAGCTTCACCTTAGGTGGCAGGGCCTACAATGAGCAGTTCTTC

J gene: TRBJ1-1
D gene: -
clone size: -
V gene: TRBV2
CDR3 length: 13
CDR3 protein: CASSREKNTEAFF
CDR3 DNA: TGTGCCAGCAGCAGGGAAAAGAACACTGAAGCTTTCTTT

J gene: TRBJ1-1
D gene: TRBD1
clone size: -
V gene: TRBV19
CDR3 length: 15
CDR3 protein: CASSMGSQGAAEAFF
CDR3 DNA: TGTGCCAGTAGTATGGGATCACAGGGGGCCGCTGAAGCTTTCTTT